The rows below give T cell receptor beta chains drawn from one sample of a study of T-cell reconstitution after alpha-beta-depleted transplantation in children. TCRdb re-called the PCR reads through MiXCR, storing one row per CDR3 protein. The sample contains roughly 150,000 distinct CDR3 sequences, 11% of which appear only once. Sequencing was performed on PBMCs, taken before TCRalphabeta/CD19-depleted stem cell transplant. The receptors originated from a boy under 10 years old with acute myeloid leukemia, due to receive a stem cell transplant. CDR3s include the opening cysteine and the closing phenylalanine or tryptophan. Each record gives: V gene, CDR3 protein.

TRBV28,CASSPMTGPADTQYF
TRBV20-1,CSAARVAGGPGGETQYF
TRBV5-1,CASSPGPGETGELFF
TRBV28,CASSLPPWNTEAFF
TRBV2,CASSERLAKLYNEQFF
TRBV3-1,CASSPGTGVNQPQHF
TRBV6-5,CASSYYRGMNTEAFF
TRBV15,CATSRKSSGGRGTEAFF
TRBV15,CATSLDRGNAPLHF
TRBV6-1,CASSEIQGHTEAFF
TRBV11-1,CASSLRGIGTGMNNEQFF
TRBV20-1,CSAPGGSYNEQFF
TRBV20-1,CSAGGSQETQYF
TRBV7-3,CASSLEGDTQYF
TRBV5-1,CASSTEGTGPYNEQFF
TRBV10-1,CASSLDGNTGELFF
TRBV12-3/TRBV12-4,CASSLASSGDQPQHF
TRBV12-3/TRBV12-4,CASSWDQRETQYF
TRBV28,CASSDPGLAYEQYF
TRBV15,CATSGGRETQYF
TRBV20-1,CSARDPSDHNQPQHF
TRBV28,CASTTTGLAGDTQYF
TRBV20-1,CSAPGRSGSYEQYF
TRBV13,CASSLLHSLSGANVLTF
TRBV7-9,CASNSQRHQTGELFF
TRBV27,CASSSHKTQYF
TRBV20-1,CSAPKPEAFF
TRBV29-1,CSVDRDSLNEQFF
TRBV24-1,CATSDLPFYGYTF
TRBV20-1,CSASSPRKGYEQYF
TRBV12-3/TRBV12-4,CASSFGGETQYF
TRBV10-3,CAIRLTGYTDTQYF
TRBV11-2,CASSLNGRAEAFF
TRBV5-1,CASRDVGQGPNTIYF
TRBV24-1,CATSDLYGGEAFF
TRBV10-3,CAISAGVTDTQYF
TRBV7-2,CASSLYHQIHQPQHF
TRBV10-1,CASGPRPDTQYF
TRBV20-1,CSASPSYSNQPQHF
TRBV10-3,CAISEPGAVGYTF
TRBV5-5,CASSPDEARNEQFF
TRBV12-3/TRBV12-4,CASSRRELPTDTQYF
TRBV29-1,CSGTRRGGTEAFF
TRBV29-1,CSVAPGAIETQYF
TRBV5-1,CASRTLGLAGGEQFF
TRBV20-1,CSARDLSSYNEQFF
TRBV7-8,CATQGTGGRETQYF
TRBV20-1,CSAIWTGGAAFF
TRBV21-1,CANKGRVANQPQHF
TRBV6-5,CASSYSIASDNSPLHF
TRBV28,CASSLRGQGHTEAFF
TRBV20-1,CSARVKGPDTEAFF
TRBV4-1,CASSQVLAGAAKNIQYF
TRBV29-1,CSVLLTEAFF
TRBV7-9,CASSLAERREQFF